These 2 T cell receptor beta chains originate from one sample sequenced in a study of CD8 T cells in Susac syndrome. With random hexamers, about 0.45 to 1 ug RNA was reverse transcribed. One entry per CDR3 protein, called by TCRdb with MiXCR from the immunoSEQ multiplex PCR reads. The sample carries over 80,000 distinct CDR3 sequences, around 94% recorded once. What was sequenced was CD8+ T cells from PBMCs. The receptors originated from a human donor with Susac syndrome.

The chain combines TRBV19 with TRBJ1-1, with 11 bases matching TRBD1. The CDR3 is made up of 15 amino acids. The V segment lost 3 bases and the J segment 4 bases; nucleotides outside the gene matches: 4. Germline V CDR1 and CDR2: LNHDA, SQIVND (reference sequence). CDR3 loop: CASSMDRGLITEAFF. In nucleotides, the CDR3 is TGTGCCAGTAGTATGGACAGGGGGCTTATCACTGAAGCTTTCTTT. The full variable domain, with the rest looked up from reference TRBV19 and TRBJ1-1, is DGGITQSPKYLFRKEGQNVTLSCEQNLNHDAMYWYRQDPGQGLRLIYYSQIVNDFQKGDIAEGYSVSREKKESFPLTVTSAQKNPTAFYLCASSMDRGLITEAFFGQGTRLTVV.

V usage is TRBV20-1 and J usage is TRBJ2-3; the D gene is possibly TRBD1 (5 bases). Germline V CDR1 and CDR2: DFQATT, SNEGSKA (reference sequence). There are 13 residues in the CDR3. V lost 7 bases, J lost 2 bases, and 13 bases lay in between. The CDR3 reads CSVQGPNTDTQYF. In nucleotides, the CDR3 is TGCAGTGTTCAGGGTCCTAACACAGATACGCAGTATTTT.